This T cell receptor beta chain was obtained from a study of T cells in Graves' hyperthyroidism and ophthalmopathy. V was trimmed by 5 bases and J by 4 bases, leaving 23 bases between them. CDR1 and CDR2 (germline): SEHNR, FQNEAQ (reference sequence). The CDR3 is 18 residues long. Amplification of TCR beta CDR3 regions was performed using RNA transcripts as template. In the first-round RT-PCR of the TCR CDR3, the HTBI primer set was used. Each CDR3 protein gets one entry after TCRdb re-called the multiplex PCR reads with MiXCR. Here the sample spans under 700,000 distinct CDR3 sequences, around 45% being singletons. Any patient presenting with uncontrolled infection, other autoimmune disease, pregnancy or lactation was left out.

The sample taken for sequencing was peripheral blood or thyroid tissue (not recorded which). The source of this sequence is a woman aged 18-29 years with Graves' hyperthyroidism. The chain is built from TRBV7-9 and TRBJ1-4; D remains ambiguous. CDR3 residues: CASSVRFCLWLCNEKLFF. The DNA of the CDR3 is TGTGCCAGCAGCGTGAGGTTCTGCCTTTGGCTTTGTAATGAAAAACTGTTTTTT.